This T cell receptor beta chain was captured in a study of shared clonotypes between healthy human individuals. Germline lookup yields CDR1 MDHEN and CDR2 SYDVKM. Trimming cost V 5 bases and J 8 bases, with 10 bases left between them. The CDR3 runs to 12 residues. The repertoire was sequenced with immunoSEQ multiplex PCR; TCRdb's copy has only in-frame clones and lacks some. The sample comprises roughly 700,000 clones, around 67% of which are singletons, and 1.7% rests with the top ten. The chain joins TRBV28 to TRBJ1-3; D is possibly TRBD1 (6 bases). The sequencing sample was made of memory CD4+ T cells sorted from blood. The subset here: CD45RA-negative fraction. This clonotype was obtained from a woman under 40 in good health. The CDR3 here is CASSRDIDTIYF. In DNA, the CDR3 is TGTGCCAGCAGTCGGGACATTGACACCATATATTTT.